Below, 15 T cell receptor beta chains from the same sample are listed, as sequenced in a study of cytomegalovirus exposure and HLA in healthy donors. 60 Vbeta and 13 Jbeta primers were used in PCR. Profiling relied on immunoSEQ multiplex PCR, and the TCRdb table lists in-frame clones only, not all of them. The sample data list about 77,000 clones. Sequencing input: PBMCs. The source of these receptors is a man aged 45 to 65 in good health and CMV-seropositive.

In DNA, the CDR3 is TGTGCCAGCAGCCATCCGGGACTAGCGGGAGGGGCTGGGAGGAACGAGCAGTACTTC. Protein sequence: CASSHPGLAGGAGRNEQYF. The chain joins TRBV4-2 to TRBJ2-7, with 16 bases identical to TRBD2. The CDR3 length is 19 residues. J was trimmed by 5 bases and V by 3 bases; bases with no gene match: 13. Germline V gene data show CDR1 as LGHNA and CDR2 as YNFKEQ.

V is TRBV12-5 and J is TRBJ1-3; possible D gene TRBD1, 5 bases. The CDR3 is 14 amino acids. V was pared by 6 bases and J by 0 bases, with 9 bases between. Germline V gene sequence: CDR1 LGHNT, CDR2 FRNRAP. CDR3 DNA sequence: TGTGCTAGTGGATCAGGGTCCTCTGGAAACACCATATATTTT. This translates into CASGSGSSGNTIYF.

V usage is TRBV15 and J usage is TRBJ1-2; 8 nucleotides agree with TRBD1. The V segment lost 4 bases and the J segment 8 bases; nucleotides outside the gene matches: 6. CDR3 length equals 13 residues. The germline V gene encodes CDR1 LNHNV and CDR2 YYDKDF (reference sequence). This CDR3 is CATSKTGAGGYTF. In nucleotides, the CDR3 is TGTGCCACCAGCAAGACAGGGGCCGGGGGCTACACCTTC.

This chain joins TRBV27 and TRBJ2-7, with 7 nucleotides matching TRBD2. J was trimmed by 13 bases and V by 8 bases; bases with no gene match: 17. Germline V gene data show CDR1 as MNHEY and CDR2 as SMNVEV (reference sequence). The CDR3 totals 13 residues. CDR3 loop: CASAFLSGASQYF. In DNA, the CDR3 is TGTGCCAGCGCTTTCTTGAGCGGGGCCTCCCAATACTTC.

In nucleotides, the CDR3 is TGTGCCAGCAGTGAGGGAGGGTCTGGCTACAATGAGCAGTTCTTC. Translated, it gives CASSEGGSGYNEQFF. This chain joins TRBV6-1 and TRBJ2-1, with 7 bases aligning to TRBD2. Germline CDR1 reads MNHNS; CDR2 reads SASEGT. This CDR3 is 15 amino acids long. V lost 3 bases and J lost 3; bases outside the gene matches: 5.

The chain employs TRBV5-6 and TRBJ1-4; D unresolved. The V and J ends lost 2 bases and 0 bases respectively, with 11 bases between them. From germline, CDR1 is SGHDT and CDR2 YYEEEE. The length of the CDR3 is 16 residues. CDR3 sequence reads: CASSFREQSTNEKLFF. The DNA for the CDR3 is TGTGCCAGCAGCTTTCGGGAGCAATCAACTAATGAAAAACTGTTTTTT.

V gene TRBV6-1 combines with J gene TRBJ1-2, with 9 bases lining up with TRBD1. Germline V CDR1 and CDR2: MNHNS, SASEGT. This CDR3 contains 13 residues. The junction had 4 bases not matched to a gene; V was cut back by 9 bases and J by 2 bases. The CDR3, as DNA: TGTGCCAGTACGGACAGGGGAAACTATGGCTACACCTTC. It specifies CASTDRGNYGYTF.

The genes are TRBV5-1 and TRBJ1-1; D may be TRBD1 (6 bases). The germline CDR1 and CDR2 sequences are SGHRS and YFSETQ. V lost 0 bases and J 1 base, leaving 13 bases between the germline ends. The CDR3 runs 16 residues. CDR3 bases: TGCGCCAGCAGCTTGGGAGCAGGGGCCGGGAACACTGAAGCTTTCTTT. Amino acid sequence: CASSLGAGAGNTEAFF.

J is TRBJ1-4 and V is TRBV5-1; D is unclear. Germline V CDR1 and CDR2: SGHRS, YFSETQ. Trimming stripped 2 bases from V and 2 bases from J, with 7 bases between. The CDR3 is 14 amino acids. The chain's CDR3 is CASSLRSTNEKLFF. The CDR3 DNA is TGCGCCAGCAGCTTAAGGAGCACTAATGAAAAACTGTTTTTT.

The chain carries TRBV19 and TRBJ1-4; 7 positions match TRBD1. Per the germline V gene, CDR1 is LNHDA and CDR2 is SQIVND (reference sequence). V dropped 6 bases and J dropped 5; count of bases not matched to a gene: 9. This CDR3 is 15 amino acids long. For the CDR3, the DNA is TGTGCCAGTAGCTTTCTCAGGGGGAGGAATGAAAAACTGTTTTTT. Amino acid sequence: CASSFLRGRNEKLFF.

The chain is built from TRBV28 and TRBJ2-1; 12 bases are shared with TRBD2. The CDR3 consists of 20 residues. J gave up 0 bases and V 5 bases, and 14 bases lay outside the gene matches. Germline V gives CDR1 MDHEN, CDR2 SYDVKM. The CDR3 sequence is CASSIGTSGPFVSSYNEQFF. DNA of the CDR3: TGTGCCAGCAGTATCGGGACTAGCGGGCCCTTCGTTAGCTCCTACAATGAGCAGTTCTTC.

The chain uses TRBV19 and TRBJ2-1, with 7 nucleotides matching TRBD2. The CDR3 runs 14 residues. Germline V gene data show CDR1 as LNHDA and CDR2 as SQIVND (reference sequence). V shed 5 bases, J shed 5 bases, and the junction held 6 bases outside the gene matches. For the CDR3, the DNA is TGTGCCAGTAGTGTGCGGGAGAGGGACAATGAGCAGTTCTTC. This sequence encodes CASSVRERDNEQFF. Full variable domain (missing parts from reference TRBV19 and TRBJ2-1): DGGITQSPKYLFRKEGQNVTLSCEQNLNHDAMYWYRQDPGQGLRLIYYSQIVNDFQKGDIAEGYSVSREKKESFPLTVTSAQKNPTAFYLCASSVRERDNEQFFGPGTRLTVL.

The chain combines TRBV5-1 with TRBJ2-7; 9 bases match TRBD2. CDR1 and CDR2 from the germline V gene are SGHRS and YFSETQ. V lost 0 bases and J lost 6; bases outside the gene matches: 7. The CDR3 runs 15 residues. The chain's CDR3 is CASSLVAGGEGEQYV. The CDR3 nucleotides read TGCGCCAGCAGCTTGGTGGCGGGAGGGGAGGGCGAGCAGTACGTC.

The chain uses TRBV30 and TRBJ1-6; possibly TRBD1 for D (5 bases). V lost 0 bases, J lost 0 bases, and 9 bases lay in between. The CDR3 length is 16 residues. Germline V gives CDR1 GTSNPN, CDR2 SVGIG (reference sequence). This chain's CDR3 is CAWSVGGSSYNSPLHF. CDR3 DNA sequence: TGTGCCTGGAGTGTCGGGGGGAGCTCCTATAATTCACCCCTCCACTTT.

V gene TRBV5-1 combines with J gene TRBJ1-2, with TRBD1 matching 8 bases. Trimming removed 0 bases from V and 2 bases from J; junction bases left unmatched: 12. The CDR3 spans 18 residues. Germline V lookup: CDR1 SGHRS, CDR2 YFSETQ. The DNA for the CDR3 is TGCGCCAGCAGCTTGGCCATAGAACCCACAGGGGGGAACTATGGCTACACCTTC. Its translation is CASSLAIEPTGGNYGYTF.